Presented here are 25 T cell receptor beta chains from one specimen sequenced in a study of post-analysis software for immune sequencing data. Sequencing libraries made from TCR beta cDNA carried unique molecular identifiers. TCRdb ran MiXCR on the PCR reads and lists one entry per CDR3 protein. This table holds 150,000 to 200,000 distinct CDR3 sequences, roughly 40% found once. Sequencing was performed on blood, taken after autologous hematopoietic stem cell transplantation. Receptors were obtained from a girl aged 5 to 17 with multiple sclerosis.

This clonotype was seen just once. The chain uses TRBV12-3 or TRBV12-4 and TRBJ2-1; D unclear. V was cut by 8 bases and J by 6 bases, with 11 bases left in between. The CDR3 contains 12 residues. As DNA, the CDR3 is TGTGCCAGCCGGTTTGGACGCAATGAGCAGTTCTTC. Encoded protein: CASRFGRNEQFF.

This clonotype has a count of ten or more. The chain recombines TRBV5-6 with TRBJ2-1; no reliable D call. Trimming took off 1 base at V and 8 bases at J, with 13 bases between the two ends. The CDR3 loop spans 14 amino acids. CDR1 and CDR2 from the germline V gene are SGHDT and YYEEEE. CDR3 residues: CASSLLADSDEQFF. CDR3 nucleotides: TGTGCCAGCAGCTTGCTCGCGGATTCAGATGAGCAGTTCTTC.

The chain recombines TRBV15 with TRBJ2-5; 12 bases agree with TRBD2. The CDR3 totals 16 residues. The V and J ends lost 1 base and 1 base, in that order; junction bases with no gene match: 1. In germline, CDR1 is LNHNV, CDR2 YYDKDF (reference sequence). The CDR3 reads CATSRGLAGVQETQYF. CDR3 bases: TGTGCCACCAGCAGAGGACTAGCGGGAGTCCAAGAGACCCAGTACTTC.

The CDR3 here is CASSRQGSSYEQYF. CDR3 sequence (DNA): TGCGCCAGCAGCCGACAGGGCAGTAGCTACGAGCAGTACTTC. The gene calls are TRBV5-1 and TRBJ2-7; 7 bases match TRBD1. CDR1 and CDR2 (germline): SGHRS, YFSETQ. This CDR3 is built from 14 residues. The junction had 7 bases not matched to a gene; V was cut back by 4 bases and J by 3 bases.

The chain is built from TRBV4-3 and TRBJ1-2; 7 positions match TRBD1. Trimming at V came to 0 bases and at J to 4 bases, leaving 8 bases not matched to a gene. The CDR3 runs 16 residues. Per germline, CDR1 LGHNA and CDR2 YSLEER. In DNA, the CDR3 is TGCGCCAGCAGCCAAGACCGCGGTACAGGGGTCTATGGCTACACCTTC. Amino acid sequence: CASSQDRGTGVYGYTF.

This clonotype was counted between two and nine times. V gene TRBV11-3 combines with J gene TRBJ2-1; D perhaps matches TRBD2 (6 bases). V dropped 1 base and J dropped 6 bases, with 16 bases sitting between them. Germline assignment: CDR1 SGHNT and CDR2 YENEEA. The CDR3 runs 16 residues. CDR3 sequence (DNA): TGTGCCAGCAGCTTAGGCCCAGGGAGGCCGGTCAATGAGCAGTTCTTC. Its protein is CASSLGPGRPVNEQFF.

J is TRBJ2-1 and V is TRBV21-1; TRBD2 reflects the table's D call only, with no check against the DNA. TRBV21-1 represents a pseudogene. The CDR3 totals 18 residues. CDR3 nucleotides: TGTGCCAGCAGCAAAAGCCGGAGACTAGCGAGCTCCTACAATGAGCAGTTCTTC. It encodes CASSKSRRLASSYNEQFF.

This clonotype was detected only once. The CDR3 nucleotides read TGTGCCAGCAGCTTGTGGGACAGGGGGCGAACAGATACGCAGTATTTT. Its protein is CASSLWDRGRTDTQYF. The chain has TRBV5-6 and TRBJ2-3; the match to TRBD1 covers 12 bases. CDR3 size: 16 residues. Germline loops: CDR1 SGHDT, CDR2 YYEEEE. V gave up 1 base and J gave up 3 bases; unmatched junction bases: 3. Full variable domain (missing parts from reference TRBV5-6 and TRBJ2-3): DAGVTQSPTHLIKTRGQQVTLRCSPKSGHDTVSWYQQALGQGPQFIFQYYEEEERQRGNFPDRFSGHQFPNYSSELNVNALLLGDSALYLCASSLWDRGRTDTQYFGPGTRLTVL.

The chain uses TRBV20-1 and TRBJ2-1; D gene unclear. This CDR3 is built from 13 residues. Germline lookup yields CDR1 DFQATT and CDR2 SNEGSKA (reference sequence). V was pared by 0 bases and J by 2 bases, with 5 bases between. The CDR3 sequence: CSARELAYNEQFF. The CDR3 nucleotides read TGCAGTGCTAGAGAGCTAGCCTACAATGAGCAGTTCTTC.

This chain joins TRBV29-1 and TRBJ2-1; 7 bases agree with TRBD2. CDR3 length equals 15 residues. V was pared by 5 bases and J by 9 bases, with 16 bases of the junction left unmatched. Germline CDR1 SQVTM, CDR2 ANQGSEA. The CDR3 region has the DNA TGCAGCGTTATCCGGGAGACAGCGGGGTACGGTGAGCAGTTCTTC. It yields the protein CSVIRETAGYGEQFF.

Many counts were recorded for this clonotype. This rearrangement joins TRBV10-2 to TRBJ2-3; D is unresolved. Between the trimmed V and J ends, which lost 8 bases and 0 bases, there was a span of 6 bases. This CDR3 is built from 12 residues. Germline V gene sequence: CDR1 WSHSY, CDR2 SAAADI. The CDR3 bases are TGCGCCAGCCGCAGGAGCACAGATACGCAGTATTTT. As protein: CASRRSTDTQYF.

CDR3 nucleotide sequence: TGTGCCAGCAGCGGGGCGGGAGTCGAGGTAGATGAGCAGTTCTTC. Protein sequence: CASSGAGVEVDEQFF. The chain uses TRBV9 and TRBJ2-1, with 7 positions matching TRBD2. V shed 3 bases, J shed 8 bases, and the junction held 11 bases outside the gene matches. The CDR3 runs 15 residues. In germline, CDR1 is SGDLS, CDR2 YYNGEE. Full variable domain (rest looked up from reference TRBV9 and TRBJ2-1): DSGVTQTPKHLITATGQRVTLRCSPRSGDLSVYWYQQSLDQGLQFLIQYYNGEERAKGNILERFSAQQFPDLHSELNLSSLELGDSALYFCASSGAGVEVDEQFFGPGTRLTVL.

This clonotype was counted between two and nine times. The V gene is TRBV12-3 or TRBV12-4, the J gene TRBJ2-3; 7 bases line up with TRBD1. V was clipped by 8 bases and J by 2 bases; unmatched bases: 4. The CDR3 is 13 residues long. CDR3 in amino acids: CASQGVFTDTQYF. Here the CDR3 DNA reads TGTGCCAGCCAGGGGGTTTTCACAGATACGCAGTATTTT.

The CDR3 reads CASSLWTETQETQYF. The CDR3 nucleotides are TGTGCCAGCAGCCTCTGGACAGAAACCCAAGAGACCCAGTACTTC. The rearrangement links TRBV3-1 to TRBJ2-5; maybe TRBD1 (6 bases). V was cut by 4 bases and J by 1 base, with 13 bases left in between. The CDR3 spans 15 residues. The germline CDR1 and CDR2 sequences are LGHDT and YNNKEL (reference sequence).

The chain couples TRBV2 to TRBJ1-4; D possibly corresponds to TRBD1 (5 bases). V was clipped by 10 bases and J by 4 bases, with 13 bases between them. The germline V gene encodes CDR1 SNHLY and CDR2 FYNNEI. The length of the CDR3 is 13 residues. The CDR3 nucleotides are TGTGCCAACTGGGACCAGCTTAATGAAAAACTGTTTTTT. It codes for CANWDQLNEKLFF.

This sequence joins TRBV11-2 and TRBJ1-2; D gene uncertain. The ends were cut back, 0 bases at V and 8 bases at J, with 13 bases in the middle. The length of the CDR3 is 14 residues. Per germline, CDR1 SGHAT and CDR2 FQNNGV. The CDR3 DNA reads as TGTGCCAGCAGCTTAGAACGGCAATGGAGCGGCTACACCTTC. Protein sequence: CASSLERQWSGYTF.

The CDR3 nucleotides are TGTGCCAGCAGCTGGAGCGGCACCCGCACAGATACGCAGTATTTT. Its translation is CASSWSGTRTDTQYF. V gene TRBV7-2 combines with J gene TRBJ2-3; perhaps TRBD2 as D (5 bases). This CDR3 contains 15 residues. Germline-derived CDR1 and CDR2 are SGHTA and FQGNSA. V lost 4 bases, J lost 1 base, and 12 bases lay in between.

V gene TRBV9 combines with J gene TRBJ2-1; 7 nucleotides match TRBD2. Trimming cost V 1 base and J 4 bases; bases outside gene matches: 5. The CDR3 has 15 residues. The germline V gene encodes CDR1 SGDLS and CDR2 YYNGEE. The CDR3 sequence is CASSVSWRGYNEQFF. CDR3 sequence (DNA): TGTGCCAGCAGCGTATCCTGGCGGGGGTACAATGAGCAGTTCTTC.

With regard to this clonotype: With a much larger clone just one base away, this may be a read error. This sequence joins TRBV7-2 and TRBJ2-5, with 8 bases lining up with TRBD2. The germline CDR1 and CDR2 sequences are SGHTA and FQGNSA. Trimming took 0 bases from V and 6 from J; bases not matched to a gene: 9. The CDR3 is 16 residues long. CDR3 loop: CASSLAPGLGTKTQYF. The CDR3 DNA sequence: TGTGCCAGCAGCTTAGCTCCGGGACTAGGAACCAAGACCCAGTACTTC.

This clonotype occurred many times. CDR3 nucleotide sequence: TGCGCCAGCAGCTTGGTCCTACTAGCGGGAGGGTACGAGCAGTACTTC. Its translation: CASSLVLLAGGYEQYF. The chain is built from TRBV5-1 and TRBJ2-7; 13 bases match TRBD2. V dropped 0 bases and J dropped 4; count of bases not matched to a gene: 4. This CDR3 is 16 amino acids long. Germline loops: CDR1 SGHRS, CDR2 YFSETQ.

This clonotype came up a few times. This chain links TRBV7-2 with TRBJ2-3; no clear D gene. This CDR3 is built from 13 residues. Germline values: CDR1 SGHTA, CDR2 FQGNSA. Trimming pared 4 bases from V and 7 bases from J, leaving 12 bases between. CDR3 sequence: CASSSGIVNTQYF. The CDR3 coding sequence is TGTGCCAGCAGCTCTGGGATCGTTAATACGCAGTATTTT. Based on the CDR3 plus reference TRBV7-2 and TRBJ2-3, the full variable domain is GAGVSQSPSNKVTEKGKDVELRCDPISGHTALYWYRQSLGQGLEFLIYFQGNSAPDKSGLPSDRFSAERTGGSVSTLTIQRTQQEDSAVYLCASSSGIVNTQYFGPGTRLTVL.

This clonotype was picked up a small number of times. The chain recombines TRBV20-1 with TRBJ2-7, with 7 bases fitting TRBD2. The V segment lost 4 bases and the J segment 2 bases; nucleotides outside the gene matches: 8. CDR1 and CDR2 (germline): DFQATT, SNEGSKA (reference sequence). The CDR3 sequence is 14 residues long. The CDR3 DNA reads as TGCAGTGCTAAGTACGGGGGAGGGGCCTACGAGCAGTACTTC. Its translation is CSAKYGGGAYEQYF.

The chain links TRBV28 to TRBJ2-5; no clear D. CDR3 size: 14 residues. Trimming shortened V by 5 bases and J by 5 bases, and 15 bases separated the two germline ends. From germline, CDR1 is MDHEN and CDR2 SYDVKM. CDR3 bases: TGTGCCAGCAGTCCCTTTACAGTCAGGGAGACCCAGTACTTC. It codes for CASSPFTVRETQYF.

The chain joins TRBV24-1 to TRBJ2-2; D is possibly TRBD1 (5 bases). Germline V lookup: CDR1 KGHDR, CDR2 SFDVKD. Trimming took 6 bases from V and 2 from J, leaving 18 bases between them. This CDR3 has 17 amino acids. CDR3 nucleotides: TGTGCCACCAGTCAGGGCTTCATTCCTTTTAACACCGGGGAGCTGTTTTTT. It specifies CATSQGFIPFNTGELFF.

V and J are TRBV6-2 or TRBV6-3 and TRBJ2-6; D is unresolved. CDR3 size: 14 residues. The V end lost 2 bases, the J end lost 0 bases, and 2 bases lay between the germline ends. The germline CDR1 and CDR2 sequences are MNHEY and SVGEGT. The CDR3 reads CASSYNSGANVLTF. The CDR3 DNA follows: TGTGCCAGCAGTTACAACTCTGGGGCCAACGTCCTGACTTTC.